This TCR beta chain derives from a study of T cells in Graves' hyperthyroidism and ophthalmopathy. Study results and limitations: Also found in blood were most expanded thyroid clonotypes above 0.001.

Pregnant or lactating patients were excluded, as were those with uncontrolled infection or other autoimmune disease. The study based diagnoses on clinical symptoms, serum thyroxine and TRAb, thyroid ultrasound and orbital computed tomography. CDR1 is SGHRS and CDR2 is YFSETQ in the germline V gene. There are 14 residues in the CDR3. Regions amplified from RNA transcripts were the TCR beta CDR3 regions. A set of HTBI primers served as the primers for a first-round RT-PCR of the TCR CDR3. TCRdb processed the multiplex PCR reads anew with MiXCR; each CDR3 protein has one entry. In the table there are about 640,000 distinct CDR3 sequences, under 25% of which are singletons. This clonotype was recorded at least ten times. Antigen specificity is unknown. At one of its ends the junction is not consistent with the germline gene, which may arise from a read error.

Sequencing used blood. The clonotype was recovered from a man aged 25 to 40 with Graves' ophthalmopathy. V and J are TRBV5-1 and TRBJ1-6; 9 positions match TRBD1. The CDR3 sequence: CASSSGQGNSPLHF. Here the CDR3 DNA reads TGTGCCAGCAGTTCCGGACAGGGGAATTCACCCCTCCACTTT.